This paragraph reports one T cell receptor (beta chain). RNA transcripts were the source from which TCR beta CDR3 regions were amplified. First-round RT-PCR with HTBI primers preceded a second-round multiplex PCR. TCRdb reprocessed the multiplex PCR reads with MiXCR, giving one entry per CDR3 protein. The sample records about 620,000 distinct CDR3 sequences, 22% being singletons. Looked up from germline, CDR1 is SGHTA and CDR2 is FQGTGA. The CDR3 contains 15 residues. V lost 0 bases and J 10 bases, leaving 13 bases between the germline ends. The record originates from a study of Graves' ophthalmopathy and Graves' hyperthyroidism.

The material sequenced was peripheral blood. V usage is TRBV7-3 and J usage is TRBJ1-6; weak D call: TRBD1 (5 bases). The sequence was obtained from a woman aged 18-29 years with stable Graves' hyperthyroidism. Some clones in this sample may be carry-over from other donors' samples. Written as DNA, the CDR3 is TGTGCCAGCAGCTTAACGTGGGACTTGAAATCACCCCTCCACTTT. It encodes CASSLTWDLKSPLHF.